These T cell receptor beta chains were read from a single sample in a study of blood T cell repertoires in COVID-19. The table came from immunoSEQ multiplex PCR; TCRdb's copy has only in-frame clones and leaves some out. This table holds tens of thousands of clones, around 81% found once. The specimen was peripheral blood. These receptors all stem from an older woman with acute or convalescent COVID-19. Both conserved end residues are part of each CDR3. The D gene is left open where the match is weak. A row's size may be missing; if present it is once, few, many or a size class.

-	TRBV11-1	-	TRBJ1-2	CASSYGPEGDYGYTF	TGTGCCAGCAGCTATGGTCCAGAGGGGGACTATGGCTACACCTTC
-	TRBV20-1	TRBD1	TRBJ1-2	CSARTGHGYTF	TGCAGTGCTAGGACAGGGCACGGCTACACCTTC
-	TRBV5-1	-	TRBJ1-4	CASSLLRRNEKLFF	TGCGCCAGCAGCTTGTTACGGAGAAATGAAAAACTGTTTTTT
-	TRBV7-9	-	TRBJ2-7	CASSPGTGPYEQYF	TGTGCCAGCAGCCCAGGAACAGGGCCCTACGAGCAGTACTTC
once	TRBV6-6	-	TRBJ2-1	CASSYLGGPSEQFF	TGTGCCAGCAGTTACTTGGGGGGGCCGAGTGAGCAGTTCTTC
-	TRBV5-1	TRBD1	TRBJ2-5	CASSWGTGALETQYF	TGCGCCAGCAGCTGGGGGACAGGGGCGTTAGAGACCCAGTACTTC
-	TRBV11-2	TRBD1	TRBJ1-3	CASRGQRSGNTIYF	TGTGCCAGCAGGGGACAGCGCTCTGGAAACACCATATATTTT
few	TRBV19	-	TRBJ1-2	CASSEGWGYTF	TGTGCCAGTTCCGAGGGCTGGGGCTACACCTTC
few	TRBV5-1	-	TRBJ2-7	CASSWGGTGSSYEQYF	TGCGCCAGCAGCTGGGGGGGGACAGGAAGCTCCTACGAGCAGTACTTC
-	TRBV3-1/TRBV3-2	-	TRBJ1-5	CASSQDQGSQPQHF	TGTGCCAGCAGCCAAGATCAGGGGTCTCAGCCCCAGCATTTT
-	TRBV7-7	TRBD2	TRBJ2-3	CASSESGGTQYF	TGTGCCAGCAGCGAATCGGGGGGTACGCAGTATTTT
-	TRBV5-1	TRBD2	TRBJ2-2	CASSSGTSGADGELFF	TGCGCCAGCAGCTCGGGGACTAGCGGGGCCGACGGGGAGCTGTTTTTT
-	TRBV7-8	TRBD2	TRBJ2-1	CASSLGAAGGLYNEQFF	TGTGCCAGCAGCTTAGGTGCAGCGGGGGGGCTCTACAATGAGCAGTTCTTC
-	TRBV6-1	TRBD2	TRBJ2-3	CASSEQTSGKYTQYF	TGTGCCAGCAGTGAACAGACTAGCGGCAAGTATACGCAGTATTTT
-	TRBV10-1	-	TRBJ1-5	CASSESFPAGHYSNQPQHF	TGCGCCAGCAGTGAGTCGTTCCCGGCAGGACACTATAGCAATCAGCCCCAGCATTTT
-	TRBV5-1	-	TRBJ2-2	CASSYDLASTGELFF	TGCGCCAGCAGTTACGACCTAGCCTCCACCGGGGAGCTGTTTTTT
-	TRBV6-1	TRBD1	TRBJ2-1	CASSEGQGYNEQFF	TGTGCCAGCAGTGAGGGACAGGGGTACAATGAGCAGTTCTTC
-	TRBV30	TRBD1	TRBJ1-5	CAWGDRPNQPQHF	TGTGCCTGGGGGGACAGACCCAATCAGCCCCAGCATTTT
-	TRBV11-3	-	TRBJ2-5	CASSPRYQETQYF	TGTGCCAGCAGCCCCCGGTACCAAGAGACCCAGTACTTC
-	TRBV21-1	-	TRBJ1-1	CASSTVGRDNTEAFF	TGTGCCAGCAGCACCGTTGGGAGGGATAACACTGAAGCTTTCTTT
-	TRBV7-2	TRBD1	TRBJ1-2	CASSADRIGGGYTF	TGTGCCAGCAGCGCGGACAGGATCGGGGGAGGCTACACCTTC
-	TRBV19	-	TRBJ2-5	CASSTGALQETQYF	TGTGCCAGTAGTACTGGGGCACTCCAAGAGACCCAGTACTTC
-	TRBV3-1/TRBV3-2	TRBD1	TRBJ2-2	CASSQDPQRQGWTGELFF	TGTGCCAGCAGCCAAGATCCCCAACGACAGGGGTGGACCGGGGAGCTGTTTTTT
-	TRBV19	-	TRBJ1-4	CASTGRRRGEKLFF	TGTGCCAGTACAGGCAGGCGAAGAGGGGAAAAACTGTTTTTT
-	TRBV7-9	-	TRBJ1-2	CASSFSNTEAGYTF	TGTGCCAGCAGCTTCAGCAATACGGAGGCCGGCTACACCTTC
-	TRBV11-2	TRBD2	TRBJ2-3	CASSLWSGGAERTTDTQYF	TGTGCCAGCAGCTTATGGAGCGGGGGGGCCGAAAGGACTACAGATACGCAGTATTTT
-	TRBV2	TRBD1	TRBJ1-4	CASSGSGTAFIPTNEKLFF	TGTGCCAGCAGTGGGTCAGGGACAGCCTTTATTCCAACTAATGAAAAACTGTTTTTT
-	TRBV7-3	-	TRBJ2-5	CASSSTGRETQYF	TGTGCCAGCAGCTCGACAGGGAGGGAGACCCAGTACTTC
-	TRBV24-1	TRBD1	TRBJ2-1	CATSEIQGASYNEQFF	TGTGCCACCAGTGAGATTCAGGGGGCATCATACAATGAGCAGTTCTTC
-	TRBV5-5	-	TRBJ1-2	CASSPHASSPGVNYGYTF	TGTGCCAGCAGCCCTCACGCGTCATCACCAGGGGTTAACTATGGCTACACCTTC
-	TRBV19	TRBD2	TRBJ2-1	CASSLAGGPKEQFF	TGTGCCAGTAGTCTAGCGGGGGGGCCTAAGGAGCAGTTCTTC
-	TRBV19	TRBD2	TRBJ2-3	CASTSTSGGTDTQYF	TGTGCCAGTACCTCGACTAGCGGGGGGACAGATACGCAGTATTTT
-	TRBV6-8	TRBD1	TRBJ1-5	CASSKRGQGLNQPQHF	TGTGCCAGCAGCAAGAGAGGACAGGGGCTAAATCAGCCCCAGCATTTT
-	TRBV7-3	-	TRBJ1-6	CASSATGLGSPLHF	TGTGCCAGCAGCGCCACAGGGCTGGGGTCACCCCTCCACTTT
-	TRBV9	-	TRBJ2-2	CASSGAAGGGELFF	TGTGCCAGCAGCGGAGCGGCGGGCGGCGGGGAGCTGTTTTTT
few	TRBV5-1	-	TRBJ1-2	CASSLYDRTYGYTF	TGCGCCAGCAGCTTGTATGACAGGACCTATGGCTACACCTTC
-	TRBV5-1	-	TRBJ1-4	CASTQAQPNEKLFF	TGCGCCAGCACCCAGGCACAGCCTAATGAAAAACTGTTTTTT
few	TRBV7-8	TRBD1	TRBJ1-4	CASSSTPGQGEKLFF	TGTGCCAGCAGCTCCACCCCGGGACAGGGTGAAAAACTGTTTTTT
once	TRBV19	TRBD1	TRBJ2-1	CASSRTGGPYNEQFF	TGTGCCAGTAGCAGGACAGGGGGACCCTACAATGAGCAGTTCTTC
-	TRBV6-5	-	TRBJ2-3	CASSKGVGRTDTQYF	TGTGCCAGCAGTAAGGGGGTGGGTAGAACGGATACGCAGTATTTT
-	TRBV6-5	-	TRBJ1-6	CASSSSSPLHF	TGTGCCAGCTCGTCCAGTTCACCCCTCCACTTT
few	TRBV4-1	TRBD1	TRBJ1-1	CASSQSLGDRGRLTEAFF	TGCGCCAGCAGCCAATCCCTTGGAGACAGGGGTCGACTCACTGAAGCTTTCTTT
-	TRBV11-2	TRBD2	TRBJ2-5	CASSFPSGIPRAQYF	TGTGCCAGCAGCTTCCCTAGCGGGATCCCCCGGGCCCAGTACTTC
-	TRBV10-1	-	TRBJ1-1	CASSESWRHTEMNTEAFF	TGCGCCAGCAGTGAGTCGTGGAGGCACACTGAAATGAACACTGAAGCTTTCTTT
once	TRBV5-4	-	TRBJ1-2	CASSLANRVNYGYTF	TGTGCCAGCAGCTTGGCGAACAGGGTTAACTATGGCTACACCTTC
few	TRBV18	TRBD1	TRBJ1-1	CASSRDRVPKITEAFF	TGTGCCAGCTCACGGGACAGGGTGCCCAAAATCACTGAAGCTTTCTTT
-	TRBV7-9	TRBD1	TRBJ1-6	CASSLPNLGQGGFSPLHF	TGTGCCAGCAGCTTGCCCAACCTGGGGCAGGGGGGTTTTTCACCCCTCCACTTT
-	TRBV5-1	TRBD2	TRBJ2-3	CASSDGGLTDTQYF	TGCGCCAGCAGTGACGGGGGGTTGACAGATACGCAGTATTTT
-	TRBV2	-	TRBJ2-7	CASKSDRPIVEQYF	TGTGCCAGCAAATCTGACAGGCCCATCGTCGAGCAGTACTTC
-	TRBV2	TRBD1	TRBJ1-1	CARGQGRLNTEAFF	TGTGCCAGAGGACAGGGACGCCTGAACACTGAAGCTTTCTTT
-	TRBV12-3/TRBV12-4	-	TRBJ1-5	CASSLGGGIVHF	TGTGCCAGCAGTTTAGGTGGCGGAATAGTGCATTTT
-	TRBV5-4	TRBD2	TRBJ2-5	CASSRRGRDAREETQYF	TGTGCCAGCAGTCGGCGGGGGAGGGATGCGCGGGAAGAGACCCAGTACTTC